The 19 T cell receptor beta chains reported below all come from one sample, sequenced in a study of neurological immune-mediated disorders. In TCRdb, the 5' RACE reads were re-called with MiXCR into one record per CDR3 protein. This sample carries roughly 36,000 distinct CDR3 sequences, less than 15% of them seen once, and the ten largest clones take 25% to 30%. Sample: PBMCs. The receptor set was obtained from a woman in her fifties or sixties with HTLV-1-associated myelopathy (HAM/TSP).

This clonotype has at least ten counts. V usage is TRBV20-1 and J usage is TRBJ1-5; the match to TRBD1 covers 9 bases. V lost 3 bases, J lost 0 bases, and 12 bases stayed unmatched. The CDR3 consists of 18 residues. Per the germline V gene, CDR1 is DFQATT and CDR2 is SNEGSKA (reference sequence). CDR3 DNA: TGCAGTGCTAGGTATGGGACAGGGAGTTTTTATAGCAATCAGCCCCAGCATTTT. Its translation: CSARYGTGSFYSNQPQHF.

This clonotype was counted at least ten times. The chain carries TRBV2 and TRBJ1-5; tentatively, D is TRBD1 (5 bases). The CDR3 runs 12 residues. V was pared by 8 bases and J by 6 bases, with 11 bases between. CDR1 SNHLY and CDR2 FYNNEI come from the germline V gene. The chain's CDR3 is CASGGDFQPQHF. For the CDR3, the DNA is TGTGCCAGCGGGGGGGATTTTCAGCCCCAGCATTTT.

Remarks on this clonotype: Germline is not matched at one junction end, which may reflect a read error. The chain has TRBV7-2 and TRBJ2-1; the D gene is possibly TRBD1 (6 bases). The CDR3 is 15 amino acids. Germline V lookup: CDR1 SGHTA, CDR2 FQGNSA. The CDR3 DNA reads as TGTGCCAGCAGCTCCGGGACATACACATACAATGCGCAGTTCTTC. Protein product: CASSSGTYTYNAQFF.

In this sample, this clonotype turned up many times. V usage is TRBV12-3 or TRBV12-4 and J usage is TRBJ1-5; the D gene is possibly TRBD1 (6 bases). V lost 4 bases and J lost 1, with 14 bases in between. This CDR3 spans 16 amino acids. The CDR3 region has the DNA TGTGCCAGCAGTTCCAGGGGAGGGGGGAGCAATCAGCCCCAGCATTTT. Translated, it gives CASSSRGGGSNQPQHF.

This clonotype was recorded at least ten times. The rearrangement joins TRBV5-1 to TRBJ1-2; D is uncertain. Germline CDR1 reads SGHRS; CDR2 reads YFSETQ. The ends were cut back, 3 bases at V and 0 bases at J, with 9 bases in the middle. This CDR3 has 14 amino acids. CDR3 sequence: CASSYPSPNYGYTF. As DNA, the CDR3 is TGCGCCAGCAGCTACCCGAGCCCTAACTATGGCTACACCTTC.

This clonotype was seen ten or more times. The V and J genes are TRBV7-2 and TRBJ1-5; no definite D call. The CDR3 is made up of 15 amino acids. CDR1 and CDR2 from the germline V gene are SGHTA and FQGNSA. The ends were cut back, 1 base at V and 0 bases at J, with 7 bases in the middle. CDR3 DNA: TGTGCCAGCAGCTTAGGGGTCTATAGCAATCAGCCCCAGCATTTT. Protein product: CASSLGVYSNQPQHF.

In this sample, this clonotype turned up many times. The V and J genes are TRBV6-2 or TRBV6-3 and TRBJ2-1; TRBD2 aligns across 7 bases. V was pared by 6 bases and J by 5 bases, with 1 base of the junction left unmatched. CDR1 and CDR2 from the germline V gene are MNHEY and SVGEGT. The CDR3 is made up of 12 amino acids. Written as DNA, the CDR3 is TGTGCCAGCAGACGGGGGGACAATGAGCAGTTCTTC. Amino acids: CASRRGDNEQFF.

A note on this clonotype: This CDR3 fails to terminate in the conserved phenylalanine or tryptophan, so it likely reflects a read error. The DNA is left out, because the CDR3 cannot be placed on it with certainty; the CDR3 is given as TCRdb lists it. The V gene is TRBV27, the J gene TRBJ2-1; TRBD2, the table's D call, lacks a check against the DNA. CDR1 and CDR2 from the germline V gene are MNHEY and SMNVEV (reference sequence). The CDR3 length equals 14 residues, ends included. This chain's CDR3 is CASSLSASGGPRFL.

The V gene is TRBV29-1, the J gene TRBJ1-2; no reliable D call. Per germline, CDR1 SQVTM and CDR2 ANQGSEA. This CDR3 is 11 amino acids long. V lost 4 bases and J 3 bases, leaving 6 bases between the germline ends. As DNA, the CDR3 is TGCAGCGTTGGCGGGGACTATGGCTACACCTTC. It encodes CSVGGDYGYTF.

This clonotype was recorded at least ten times. The chain uses TRBV20-1 and TRBJ2-5; 11 bases are shared with TRBD2. The germline CDR1 and CDR2 sequences are DFQATT and SNEGSKA (reference sequence). The CDR3 is 20 residues long. After removal of 3 bases from V and 5 bases from J, the junction contained 23 bases not matched to a gene. CDR3 sequence: CSASTFHRELAGALRETQYF. The CDR3 DNA sequence: TGCAGTGCTAGTACCTTCCACAGGGAACTAGCGGGGGCCCTGCGGGAGACCCAGTACTTC.

The sample holds many counts of this clonotype. The chain combines TRBV9 with TRBJ2-2, with unresolved D. Germline-derived CDR1 and CDR2 are SGDLS and YYNGEE. Trimming removed 4 bases from V and 6 bases from J, with 16 bases in between. The CDR3 has 15 residues. The CDR3 DNA follows: TGTGCCAGCAGCCTCCGACTTGATCCGGCCGGGGAGCTGTTTTTT. Protein product: CASSLRLDPAGELFF.

The chain uses TRBV2 and TRBJ1-2; D possibly corresponds to TRBD1 (6 bases). Trimming shortened V by 5 bases and J by 2 bases, and 12 bases separated the two germline ends. The germline V gene has CDR1 SNHLY and CDR2 FYNNEI. This CDR3 is built from 14 residues. The CDR3 sequence is CASSPGQVNYGYTF. The CDR3 DNA is TGTGCCAGCAGTCCGGGACAAGTAAACTATGGCTACACCTTC.

This clonotype has a count of ten or more. This chain uses TRBV9 with TRBJ2-5; possible D gene TRBD2, 5 bases. This CDR3 spans 12 amino acids. V gave up 5 bases and J gave up 10 bases, with 15 bases separating them. Germline V CDR1 and CDR2: SGDLS, YYNGEE. The CDR3 nucleotides are TGTGCCAGCAGAGGCGCAGAGGGAGACCAGTACTTC. The encoded protein is CASRGAEGDQYF.

This clonotype rates as medium-sized (0.01 to 0.1%). The chain combines TRBV12-3 or TRBV12-4 with TRBJ2-7, with 11 bases lining up with TRBD2. V was pared by 6 bases and J by 0 bases, with 1 base of the junction left unmatched. The CDR3 is 14 residues long. CDR3 residues: CASSGTSGSYEQYV. Here the CDR3 DNA reads TGTGCCAGCAGCGGGACTAGCGGCTCCTACGAGCAGTACGTC.

The table lists this clonotype with many counts. This chain uses TRBV6-2 or TRBV6-3 with TRBJ1-5; the D is unclear. V was trimmed by 8 bases and J by 0 bases, leaving 5 bases between them. Germline assignment: CDR1 MNHEY and CDR2 SVGEGT. The CDR3 is made up of 12 amino acids. The CDR3 spells CASGYSNQPQHF. The CDR3 nucleotides are TGTGCCAGCGGGTATAGCAATCAGCCCCAGCATTTT.

This clonotype was counted a single time. This rearrangement joins TRBV18 to TRBJ2-1; D call uncertain. Germline lookup yields CDR1 KGHSH and CDR2 LQKENI. This CDR3 comprises 18 residues. Trimming stripped 0 bases from V and 0 bases from J, with 15 bases between. CDR3 sequence: CASSPPGLGITSYNEQFF. For the CDR3, the DNA is TGTGCCAGCTCACCACCGGGCCTAGGGATAACCTCCTACAATGAGCAGTTCTTC.

The sample holds many counts of this clonotype. This chain links TRBV7-2 with TRBJ2-6; D may be TRBD1 (6 bases). Germline values: CDR1 SGHTA, CDR2 FQGNSA. The V end was cut by 5 bases, the J end by 0 bases, with 17 bases between. This CDR3 has 18 amino acids. The CDR3 nucleotides read TGTGCCAGCAGCAGAAGACAGGCGTACTTCTCTGGGGCCAACGTCCTGACTTTC. Its translation: CASSRRQAYFSGANVLTF.

The genes are TRBV15 and TRBJ2-2; 9 nucleotides line up with TRBD1. Germline V gene sequence: CDR1 LNHNV, CDR2 YYDKDF (reference sequence). The CDR3 consists of 15 residues. Germline trimming cut 2 bases from V and 2 bases from J; bases unmatched to any gene: 0. The CDR3 reads CATSRTGGNTGELFF. The CDR3 DNA sequence: TGTGCCACCAGCAGAACAGGGGGCAACACCGGGGAGCTGTTTTTT.

This clonotype was seen ten or more times. The genes are TRBV5-1 and TRBJ1-6; unclear D gene. This CDR3 spans 15 amino acids. Germline assignment: CDR1 SGHRS and CDR2 YFSETQ. Trimming took 2 bases from V and 14 from J, leaving 20 bases between them. The CDR3 loop is CASSLGPAWVFTLHF. Written as DNA, the CDR3 is TGCGCCAGCAGCTTAGGACCGGCCTGGGTATTCACCCTCCACTTT.